This TCR beta chain appears in the sequencing data of a study of graft-versus-host responses after intestinal transplantation. Study background: Transplantation in recipients was multivisceral, liver-intestinal, or isolated intestinal. Every transplant recipient was induced with anti-thymocyte globulin, then maintained on tacrolimus and steroids for around 3 years.

Sequencing was performed with immunoSEQ multiplex PCR; in TCRdb, only in-frame clones are kept and a portion is missing. This sample has more than 20,000 clones; nearly 90% occur once, and the top ten carry less than 6.5%. CDR3 size: 13 residues. The trim removed 6 bases at V and 4 bases at J, leaving 6 bases unmatched. Germline loops: CDR1 SGHDT, CDR2 YYEEEE. Notes on this clone: Its antigen is undetermined.

Study conclusions and caveats: Association was observed between peak circulating GvH clone levels and early post-transplant HvG declines.

The material was PBMCs, obtained 65 to 70 days after intestinal transplantation. The chain employs TRBV5-6 and TRBJ1-1; 7 bases are a match to TRBD1. This TCR was recovered from a human patient who received an intestinal transplant, so some T cells may come from the graft donor. The CDR3 DNA sequence: TGTGCCAGCATCCCCAGGGGGACCACTGAAGCTTTCTTT. Protein product: CASIPRGTTEAFF.